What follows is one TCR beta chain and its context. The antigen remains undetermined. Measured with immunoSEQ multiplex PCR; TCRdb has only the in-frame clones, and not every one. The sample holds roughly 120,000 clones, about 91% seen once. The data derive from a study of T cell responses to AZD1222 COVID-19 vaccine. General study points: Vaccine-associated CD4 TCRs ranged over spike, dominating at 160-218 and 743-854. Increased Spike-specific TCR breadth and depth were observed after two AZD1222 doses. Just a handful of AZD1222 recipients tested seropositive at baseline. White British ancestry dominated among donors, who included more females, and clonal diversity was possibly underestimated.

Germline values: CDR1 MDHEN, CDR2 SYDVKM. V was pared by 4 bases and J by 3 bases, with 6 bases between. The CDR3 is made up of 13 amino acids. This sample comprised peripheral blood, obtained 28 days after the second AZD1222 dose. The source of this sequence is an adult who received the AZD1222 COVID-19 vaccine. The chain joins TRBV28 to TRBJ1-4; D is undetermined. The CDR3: CASSSRANEKLFF. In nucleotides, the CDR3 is TGTGCCAGCAGTTCCCGGGCTAATGAAAAACTGTTTTTT.